Included here is one T cell receptor (beta chain) sequence, with context. Its target is not known. Production of TCR cDNA was by 5'RACE template switching, which also added a universal primer site and UMIs. One entry per CDR3 protein results from TCRdb running MiXCR on the 5' RACE reads. The table has about 350,000 distinct CDR3 sequences, under 14% seen once. This sample is part of a study of T cells after yellow fever vaccination. Trimming cost V 5 bases and J 6 bases, with 13 bases left between them. The CDR3 length is 14 residues. Germline loops: CDR1 SGHTA, CDR2 FQGNSA. Study-level points and caveats: Across the CD4 and CD8 compartments, a small share of clonotypes was present in both. Within FACS-sorted repertoires, abundant clonotypes contaminating from the bulk population could be present. Peaking faster, on day 5 versus 15, the secondary response was nonetheless weaker.

This chain links TRBV7-2 with TRBJ2-2; tentative D call: TRBD2 (5 bases). This receptor was obtained from a man younger than 35 who received the YFV17D yellow fever vaccine. This sample comprised PBMCs, obtained on the day of the first yellow fever vaccination. This CDR3 is CASSLDQRSGELFF. CDR3 coding DNA: TGTGCCAGCAGCCTGGACCAGCGGTCCGGGGAGCTGTTTTTT.